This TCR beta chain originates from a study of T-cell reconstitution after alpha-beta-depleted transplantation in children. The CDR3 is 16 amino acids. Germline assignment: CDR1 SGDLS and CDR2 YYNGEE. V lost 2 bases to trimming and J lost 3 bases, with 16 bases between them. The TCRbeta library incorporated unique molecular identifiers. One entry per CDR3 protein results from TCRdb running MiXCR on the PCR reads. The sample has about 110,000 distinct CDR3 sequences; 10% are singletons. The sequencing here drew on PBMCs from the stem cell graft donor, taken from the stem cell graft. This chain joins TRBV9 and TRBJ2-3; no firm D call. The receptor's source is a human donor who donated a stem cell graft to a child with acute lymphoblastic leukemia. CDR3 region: CASSVDNPSQTDTQYF. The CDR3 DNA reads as TGTGCCAGCAGCGTCGACAACCCATCGCAGACAGATACGCAGTATTTT.